The clone carrying this T cell receptor (beta chain) has just one count. Sequencing was performed with immunoSEQ multiplex PCR; in TCRdb, only in-frame clones are kept and a portion is missing. The repertoire holds 150,000 to 160,000 clones, with over 70% as singletons. The sample comes from a study of blood T cell repertoires in COVID-19. CDR3 length: 14 residues. Germline lookup yields CDR1 SGHDN and CDR2 FVKESK. V gave up 4 bases and J gave up 10 bases; unmatched junction bases: 5. This clonotype was obtained from a man aged 55-75 years with acute or convalescent COVID-19. Sequenced input: peripheral blood. The chain carries TRBV14 and TRBJ1-6; 9 nucleotides agree with TRBD1. CDR3 loop: CASSLGQGSSPLHF. The CDR3 DNA is TGTGCCAGCAGCCTGGGACAGGGTAGCTCACCCCTCCACTTT.